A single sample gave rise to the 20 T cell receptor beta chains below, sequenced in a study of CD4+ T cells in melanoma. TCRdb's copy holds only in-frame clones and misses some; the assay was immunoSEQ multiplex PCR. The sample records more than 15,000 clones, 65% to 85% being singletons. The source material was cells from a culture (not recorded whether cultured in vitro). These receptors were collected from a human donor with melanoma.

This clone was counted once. The CDR3 nucleotides are TGCGCCAGCAGCAATTTTCGGGAGGGGATGAATTCACCCCTCCACTTT. It encodes CASSNFREGMNSPLHF. The V and J genes are TRBV5-1 and TRBJ1-6, with D maybe TRBD1 (5 bases). Per the germline V gene, CDR1 is SGHRS and CDR2 is YFSETQ. V lost 4 bases and J lost 7, with 18 bases in between. The CDR3 is 16 amino acids.

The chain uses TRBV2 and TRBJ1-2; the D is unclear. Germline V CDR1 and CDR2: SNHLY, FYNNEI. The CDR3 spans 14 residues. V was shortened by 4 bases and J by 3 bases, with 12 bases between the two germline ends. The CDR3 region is CASSAAGGYYGYTF. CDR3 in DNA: TGTGCCAGCAGTGCCGCAGGAGGGTACTATGGCTACACCTTC.

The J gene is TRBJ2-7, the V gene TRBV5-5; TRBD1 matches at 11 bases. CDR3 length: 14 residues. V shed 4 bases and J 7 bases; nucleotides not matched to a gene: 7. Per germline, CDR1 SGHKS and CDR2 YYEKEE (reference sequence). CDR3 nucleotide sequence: TGTGCCAGCAGCGCCGGACAGGGGGCAAGAGAGCAGTACTTC. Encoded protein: CASSAGQGAREQYF.

The CDR3 is CASSQARLAGGYNEQFF. The CDR3 coding sequence is TGTGCCAGCAGCCAAGCTCGCCTAGCGGGGGGATACAATGAGCAGTTCTTC. J is TRBJ2-1 and V is TRBV14; 11 bases are a match to TRBD2. Germline CDR1 reads SGHDN; CDR2 reads FVKESK. CDR3 length: 17 amino acids. V shed 1 base and J 4 bases; nucleotides not matched to a gene: 6. The variable domain in full, with the rest retrieved from reference TRBV14 and TRBJ2-1, is EAGVTQFPSHSVIEKGQTVTLRCDPISGHDNLYWYRRVMGKEIKFLLHFVKESKQDESGMPNNRFLAERTGGTYSTLKVQPAELEDSGVYFCASSQARLAGGYNEQFFGPGTRLTVL.

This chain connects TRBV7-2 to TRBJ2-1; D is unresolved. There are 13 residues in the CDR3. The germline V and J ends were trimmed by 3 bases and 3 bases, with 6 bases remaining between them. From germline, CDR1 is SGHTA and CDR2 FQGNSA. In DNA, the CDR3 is TGTGCCAGCAGCTTTTCTCTCTACAATGAGCAGTTCTTC. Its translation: CASSFSLYNEQFF.

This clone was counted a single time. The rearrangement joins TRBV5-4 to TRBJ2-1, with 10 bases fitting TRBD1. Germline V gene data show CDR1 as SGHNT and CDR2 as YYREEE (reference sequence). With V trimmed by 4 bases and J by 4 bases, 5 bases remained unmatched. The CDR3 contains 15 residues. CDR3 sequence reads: CASSRGQGIYNEQFF. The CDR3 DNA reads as TGTGCCAGCAGCAGGGGACAGGGGATTTACAATGAGCAGTTCTTC. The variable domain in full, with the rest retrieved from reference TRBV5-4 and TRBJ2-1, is ETGVTQSPTHLIKTRGQQVTLRCSSQSGHNTVSWYQQALGQGPQFIFQYYREEENGRGNFPPRFSGLQFPNYSSELNVNALELDDSALYLCASSRGQGIYNEQFFGPGTRLTVL.

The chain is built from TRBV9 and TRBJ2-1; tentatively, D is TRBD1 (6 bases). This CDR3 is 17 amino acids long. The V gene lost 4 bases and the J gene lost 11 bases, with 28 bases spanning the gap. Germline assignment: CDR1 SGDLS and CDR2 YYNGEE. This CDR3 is CASSMNTGNRDLRKQFF. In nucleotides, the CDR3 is TGTGCCAGCAGCATGAACACCGGGAACAGGGACCTGCGCAAGCAGTTCTTC.

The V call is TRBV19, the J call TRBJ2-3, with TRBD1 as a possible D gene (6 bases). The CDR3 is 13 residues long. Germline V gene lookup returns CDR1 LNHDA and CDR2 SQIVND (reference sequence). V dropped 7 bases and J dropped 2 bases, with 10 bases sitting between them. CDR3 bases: TGTGCCAGTACCAGGGGTGACACAGATACGCAGTATTTT. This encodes CASTRGDTDTQYF.

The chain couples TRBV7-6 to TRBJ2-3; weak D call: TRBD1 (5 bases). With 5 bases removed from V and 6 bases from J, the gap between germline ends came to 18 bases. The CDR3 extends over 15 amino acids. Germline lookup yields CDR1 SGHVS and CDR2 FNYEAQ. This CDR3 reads CASSPRPYRGDTQYF. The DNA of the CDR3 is TGTGCCAGCAGCCCCCGTCCGTATAGGGGCGATACGCAGTATTTT.

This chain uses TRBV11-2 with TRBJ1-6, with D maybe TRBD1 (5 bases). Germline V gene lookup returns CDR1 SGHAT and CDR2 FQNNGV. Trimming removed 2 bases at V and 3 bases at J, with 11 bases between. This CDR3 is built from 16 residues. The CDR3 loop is CASSLSYRNYNSPLHF. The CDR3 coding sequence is TGTGCCAGCAGCTTATCGTACAGGAACTATAATTCACCCCTCCACTTT. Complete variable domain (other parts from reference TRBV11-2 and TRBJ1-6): EAGVAQSPRYKIIEKRQSVAFWCNPISGHATLYWYQQILGQGPKLLIQFQNNGVVDDSQLPKDRFSAERLKGVDSTLKIQPAKLEDSAVYLCASSLSYRNYNSPLHFGNGTRLTVT.

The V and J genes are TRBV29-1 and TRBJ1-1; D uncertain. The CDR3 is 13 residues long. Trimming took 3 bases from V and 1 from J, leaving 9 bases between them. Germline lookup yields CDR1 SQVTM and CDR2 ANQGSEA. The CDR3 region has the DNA TGCAGCGTTGATCAACAGTGGAACACTGAAGCTTTCTTT. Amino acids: CSVDQQWNTEAFF.

The CDR3 DNA reads TGTGCCAGCAGTGGGGACAGGAGCTATGGCTACACCTTC. Amino acids: CASSGDRSYGYTF. The V call is TRBV6-6, the J call TRBJ1-2, with 8 bases that match TRBD1. This CDR3 has 13 amino acids. Trimming at V came to 5 bases and at J to 4 bases, leaving 3 bases not matched to a gene. Germline assignment: CDR1 MNHNY and CDR2 SVGAGI (reference sequence).

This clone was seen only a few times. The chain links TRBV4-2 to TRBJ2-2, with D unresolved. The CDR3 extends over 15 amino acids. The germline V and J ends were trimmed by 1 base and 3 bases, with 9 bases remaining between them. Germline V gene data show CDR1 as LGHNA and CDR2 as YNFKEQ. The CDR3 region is CASSQGVIYTGELFF. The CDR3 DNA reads TGTGCCAGCAGCCAAGGGGTGATTTACACCGGGGAGCTGTTTTTT.

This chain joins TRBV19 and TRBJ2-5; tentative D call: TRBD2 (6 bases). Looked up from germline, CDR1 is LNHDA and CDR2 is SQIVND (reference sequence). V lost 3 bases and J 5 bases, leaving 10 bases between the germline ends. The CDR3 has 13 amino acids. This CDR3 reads CASSIRRGETQYF. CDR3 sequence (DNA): TGTGCCAGTAGTATCCGTCGGGGGGAGACCCAGTACTTC.

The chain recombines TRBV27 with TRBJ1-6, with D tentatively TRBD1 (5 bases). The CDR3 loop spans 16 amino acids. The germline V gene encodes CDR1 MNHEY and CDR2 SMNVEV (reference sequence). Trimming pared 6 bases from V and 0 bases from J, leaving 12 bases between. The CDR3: CASRWGKSSYNSPLHF. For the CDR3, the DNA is TGTGCCAGCAGGTGGGGGAAGAGCTCCTATAATTCACCCCTCCACTTT.

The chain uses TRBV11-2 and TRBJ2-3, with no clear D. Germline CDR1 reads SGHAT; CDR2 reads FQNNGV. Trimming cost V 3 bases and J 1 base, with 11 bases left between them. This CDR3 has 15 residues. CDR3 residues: CASSLAFGGTDTQYF. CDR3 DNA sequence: TGTGCCAGCAGCTTGGCCTTCGGCGGCACAGATACGCAGTATTTT.

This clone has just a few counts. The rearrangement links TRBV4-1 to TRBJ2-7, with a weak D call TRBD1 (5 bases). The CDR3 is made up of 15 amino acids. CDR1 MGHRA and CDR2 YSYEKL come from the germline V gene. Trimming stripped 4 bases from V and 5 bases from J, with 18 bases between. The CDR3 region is CASSPLTGGRDEQYF. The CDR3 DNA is TGCGCCAGCAGCCCCTTAACGGGCGGCAGGGACGAGCAGTACTTC.

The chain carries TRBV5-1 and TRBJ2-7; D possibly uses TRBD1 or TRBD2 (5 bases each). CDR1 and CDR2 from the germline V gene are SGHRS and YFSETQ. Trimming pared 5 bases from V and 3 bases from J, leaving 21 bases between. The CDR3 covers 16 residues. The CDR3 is CASRNSIDSGLYEQYF. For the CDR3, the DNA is TGCGCCAGCAGAAACTCAATCGACAGCGGTCTCTACGAGCAGTACTTC.

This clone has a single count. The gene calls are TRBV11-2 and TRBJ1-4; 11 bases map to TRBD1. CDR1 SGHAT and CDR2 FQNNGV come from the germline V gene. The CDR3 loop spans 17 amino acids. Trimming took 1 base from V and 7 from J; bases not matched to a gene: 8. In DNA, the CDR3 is TGTGCCAGCAGCTTAGCCCGGACAGGGGGCATTGGTGAAAAACTGTTTTTT. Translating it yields CASSLARTGGIGEKLFF.

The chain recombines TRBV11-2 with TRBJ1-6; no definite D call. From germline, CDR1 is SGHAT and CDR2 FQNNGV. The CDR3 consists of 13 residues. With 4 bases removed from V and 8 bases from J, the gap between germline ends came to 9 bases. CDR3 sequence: CASSSRWDSPLHF. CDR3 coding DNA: TGTGCCAGCAGCTCCCGGTGGGATTCACCCCTCCACTTT.